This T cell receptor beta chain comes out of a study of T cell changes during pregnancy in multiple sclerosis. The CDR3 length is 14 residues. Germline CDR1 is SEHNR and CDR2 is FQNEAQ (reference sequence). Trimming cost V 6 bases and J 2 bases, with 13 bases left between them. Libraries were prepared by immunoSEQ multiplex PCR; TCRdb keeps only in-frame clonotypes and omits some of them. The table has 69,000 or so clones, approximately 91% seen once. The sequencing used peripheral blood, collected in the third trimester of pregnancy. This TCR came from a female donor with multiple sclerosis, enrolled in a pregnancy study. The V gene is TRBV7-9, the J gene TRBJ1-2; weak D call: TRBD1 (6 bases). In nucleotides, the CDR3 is TGTGCCAGCAGTACCCGGACAGCCAACTATGGCTACACCTTC. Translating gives CASSTRTANYGYTF.